This note documents a single TCR beta chain sequence. These data originate in a study of cytomegalovirus exposure and HLA in healthy donors. CDR3 size: 13 residues. Trimming took 4 bases from V and 8 from J; bases not matched to a gene: 2. Germline V gene sequence: CDR1 SGHTA, CDR2 FQGNSA. Repertoires were generated with immunoSEQ multiplex PCR, while TCRdb's copy carries only in-frame clones and drops some. The sample contains 95,000 to 120,000 clones, around 95% of which appear only once. Sequences were obtained from PBMCs. The TCR originated in a woman younger than 35 in good health and CMV-seronegative. V and J are TRBV7-2 and TRBJ1-6; 7 nucleotides line up with TRBD1. CDR3 region: CASSSQGHSPLHF. The CDR3 region has the DNA TGTGCCAGCAGCTCACAGGGGCATTCACCCCTCCACTTT. Full variable domain (missing parts from reference TRBV7-2 and TRBJ1-6): GAGVSQSPSNKVTEKGKDVELRCDPISGHTALYWYRQSLGQGLEFLIYFQGNSAPDKSGLPSDRFSAERTGGSVSTLTIQRTQQEDSAVYLCASSSQGHSPLHFGNGTRLTVT.